These T cell receptor beta chains were read from a single sample in a study of T cells after yellow fever vaccination. TCRdb processed the 5' RACE reads anew with MiXCR; each CDR3 protein has one entry. The sample lists about 340,000 distinct CDR3 sequences, 7.5% to 9% seen once, with roughly 18% in the top ten. The source material was PBMCs, sampled on the day of the first yellow fever vaccination. The receptors shown here come from a man aged 18 to 30 who received the YFV17D yellow fever vaccine. Both conserved end residues are part of each CDR3. D genes are given only for firm matches. Size values are once, few and many counts, or a class for expanded clones, and some rows have none.

j_call v_call d_call clone_size cdr3_aa cdr3_nt
TRBJ2-5 TRBV5-1 TRBD2 few CASSPPTSGGQETQYF TGCGCCAGCAGCCCTCCCACTAGCGGGGGGCAAGAGACCCAGTACTTC
TRBJ2-5 TRBV7-9 NA many CASSTGGGETQYF TGTGCCAGCAGCACAGGAGGGGGAGAGACCCAGTACTTC
TRBJ2-7 TRBV29-1 NA many CSVDRQGEGEQYF TGCAGCGTTGACCGGCAGGGGGAGGGTGAGCAGTACTTC
TRBJ2-7 TRBV7-2 NA NA CASSAEPPTAQYF TGTGCCAGCAGCGCAGAACCTCCTACGGCGCAGTACTTC
TRBJ1-6 TRBV12-3/TRBV12-4 NA few CASSPGPMAYSPLHF TGTGCCAGCAGTCCAGGTCCGATGGCTTATTCACCCCTCCACTTT
TRBJ2-3 TRBV29-1 TRBD2 NA CSVRLAGDSTDTQYF TGCAGCGTCCGACTAGCGGGGGACAGCACAGATACGCAGTATTTT
TRBJ2-4 TRBV7-9 NA few CASSFGQSQYF TGTGCCAGCAGCTTCGGGCAGTCTCAGTACTTC
TRBJ2-1 TRBV7-2 NA medium-sized CASSGRHNEQFF TGTGCCAGCAGTGGACGGCACAATGAGCAGTTCTTC
TRBJ2-2 TRBV7-9 NA many CASSLRRSNTGELFF TGTGCCAGCAGCTTAAGACGGTCGAACACCGGGGAGCTGTTTTTT
TRBJ2-7 TRBV7-6 NA few CASSLVPQGPSYEQYF TGTGCCAGCAGCTTAGTCCCCCAAGGGCCCTCCTACGAGCAGTACTTC
TRBJ2-5 TRBV11-2 TRBD2 many CASSIILRGGPEWETQYF TGTGCCAGCAGTATTATCCTCCGGGGGGGCCCAGAGTGGGAGACCCAGTACTTC
TRBJ2-7 TRBV12-3/TRBV12-4 TRBD2 NA CASSSSGLAGVQQYF TGTGCCAGCAGTTCCTCGGGACTAGCGGGGGTTCAGCAGTACTTC
TRBJ2-5 TRBV5-6 TRBD2 many CASSLAQRGETQYF TGTGCCAGCAGCTTGGCCCAGCGGGGAGAGACCCAGTACTTC
TRBJ2-1 TRBV13 NA NA CASSWGRGELSEQFF TGTGCCAGCAGCTGGGGGCGGGGCGAGCTCTCTGAGCAGTTCTTC
TRBJ1-1 TRBV18 TRBD1 NA CASSQGTELTEAFF TGTGCCAGCTCCCAGGGGACAGAACTCACTGAAGCTTTCTTT
TRBJ2-1 TRBV6-4 TRBD2 many CASSDQRGGLNEQFF TGTGCCAGCAGTGACCAGCGGGGGGGCCTGAATGAGCAGTTCTTC
TRBJ1-4 TRBV7-9 NA many CASSPDGGKNEKLFF TGTGCCAGCAGCCCGGACGGAGGAAAGAATGAAAAACTGTTTTTT
TRBJ2-5 TRBV7-8 TRBD2 NA CASSLQRGGRETQYF TGTGCCAGCAGCTTACAGCGGGGGGGCCGAGAGACCCAGTACTTC
TRBJ1-2 TRBV30 TRBD1 NA CAWRKRDREDGYTF TGTGCCTGGAGAAAGCGGGACAGGGAGGATGGCTACACCTTC
TRBJ2-3 TRBV4-2 TRBD2 many CASSQLPSGGRGDTQYF TGTGCCAGCAGCCAGCTCCCCAGCGGGGGTAGGGGAGATACGCAGTATTTT
TRBJ1-2 TRBV6-1 NA few CASSEAARDYGYTF TGTGCCAGCAGTGAGGCAGCGAGAGATTATGGCTACACCTTC
TRBJ2-3 TRBV5-1 NA few CASSRAELARTDTQYF TGCGCCAGCAGCCGTGCAGAGCTAGCGCGCACAGATACGCAGTATTTT
TRBJ2-3 TRBV12-3/TRBV12-4 TRBD1 many CASSNIFRQGDTQYF TGTGCCAGCAGCAATATCTTTAGACAGGGAGATACGCAGTATTTT
TRBJ2-1 TRBV9 TRBD2 NA CASSPGGLAYNEQFF TGTGCCAGCAGCCCCGGAGGACTAGCCTACAATGAGCAGTTCTTC
TRBJ2-3 TRBV4-3 NA NA CASSQDRAYTDTQYF TGCGCCAGCAGCCAAGATCGCGCTTACACAGATACGCAGTATTTT
TRBJ1-1 TRBV19 NA few CASSRSGDTEAFF TGTGCCAGTAGTAGGTCCGGTGACACTGAAGCTTTCTTT
TRBJ1-5 TRBV6-1 TRBD1 few CASRPYRGPNQPQHF TGTGCCAGCAGACCATACAGGGGTCCCAATCAGCCCCAGCATTTT
TRBJ2-7 TRBV5-4 NA few CASSLRRGPVRQYF TGTGCCAGCAGCTTGCGACGGGGCCCTGTAAGGCAGTACTTC
TRBJ2-1 TRBV12-3/TRBV12-4 TRBD2 many CASSLEAGGYNEQFF TGCGCCAGCAGCTTGGAAGCGGGGGGATACAATGAGCAGTTCTTC
TRBJ1-3 TRBV20-1 NA few CSASMRGNTIYF TGCAGTGCTAGTATGAGAGGAAACACCATATATTTT
TRBJ1-4 TRBV5-1 TRBD1 many CASSRGTVGEEKLFF TGCGCCAGCAGCAGAGGGACAGTTGGGGAAGAAAAACTGTTTTTT
TRBJ2-1 TRBV3-1 NA few CASSTRRQLSRYNEQFF TGTGCCAGCAGCACCCGGCGACAGTTATCCCGGTACAATGAGCAGTTCTTC
TRBJ1-2 TRBV4-1 NA many CASGMLYREANYGYTF TGCGCCAGCGGAATGCTATACAGGGAGGCTAACTATGGCTACACCTTC
TRBJ2-7 TRBV29-1 NA NA CSVAPHSYEQYF TGCAGCGTCGCCCCTCACTCCTACGAGCAGTACTTC
TRBJ2-5 TRBV7-9 TRBD1 NA CASSLGQGGGQETQYF TGTGCCAGCAGCTTAGGCCAAGGGGGCGGACAAGAGACCCAGTACTTC
TRBJ2-3 TRBV12-3/TRBV12-4 TRBD2 many CASSEVAGGPDTQYF TGTGCCAGCAGTGAGGTAGCGGGGGGGCCCGATACGCAGTATTTT
TRBJ1-2 TRBV20-1 NA NA CSARTASIGYTF TGCAGTGCTAGAACAGCAAGTATTGGCTACACCTTC
TRBJ1-3 TRBV20-1 NA NA CSERLAGNTIYF TGCAGTGAGCGGCTGGCGGGAAACACCATATATTTT
TRBJ2-7 TRBV7-9 NA few CASSGPPRLSEQYF TGTGCCAGCAGCGGGCCCCCCAGGTTGAGCGAGCAGTACTTC
TRBJ1-1 TRBV5-1 TRBD1 many CASRTGEGTEAFF TGCGCCAGTCGGACAGGGGAGGGCACTGAAGCTTTCTTT
TRBJ2-2 TRBV5-1 NA NA CASRPYGDTGELFF TGCGCCAGTCGCCCATATGGTGACACCGGGGAGCTGTTTTTT
TRBJ2-7 TRBV20-1 NA many CSVPTGSYEQYF TGCAGTGTTCCGACAGGATCGTACGAGCAGTACTTC
TRBJ1-4 TRBV6-1 NA few CASSGSSTNEKLFF TGTGCCAGCAGCGGGTCGTCAACTAATGAAAAACTGTTTTTT
TRBJ1-1 TRBV12-3/TRBV12-4 NA NA CASSDSTWYVDAFF TGTGCCAGCAGTGATTCCACTTGGTATGTTGATGCTTTCTTT
TRBJ2-7 TRBV6-2/TRBV6-3 NA many CASSYSVDGSSYEQYF TGTGCCAGCAGTTACTCGGTTGACGGCAGCTCCTACGAGCAGTACTTC